These T cell receptor beta chains were read from a single sample in a study of early T cells in non-severe SARS-CoV-2 infection. TCRdb re-called the 5' RACE reads with MiXCR, one entry per CDR3 protein. The sample has 30,000 to 45,000 distinct CDR3 sequences; 5% to 6.5% are singletons. The sequenced sample consisted of whole blood. The receptors shown here come from an adult who was a healthcare worker with PCR-confirmed SARS-CoV-2 infection or an uninfected control (not recorded which). Both conserved end residues are part of each CDR3. D genes are given only for firm matches. Size values are once, few and many counts, or a class for expanded clones, and some rows have none.

v_gene	d_gene	abundance	j_gene	CDR3nt	CDR3aa
TRBV7-3	-	few	TRBJ1-2	TGTGCCAGCAGCTTAATGAGGCAGGGAAACTATGGCTACACCTTC	CASSLMRQGNYGYTF
TRBV11-2	TRBD2	-	TRBJ2-2	TGTGCCAGCAGCTTAGGGACTAGCGGAGGATGGGAGCTGTTTTTT	CASSLGTSGGWELFF
TRBV4-3	-	many	TRBJ2-1	TGCGCCAGCAGCCAAGACAGAAGGGGTCTTAATGAGCAGTTCTTC	CASSQDRRGLNEQFF
TRBV20-1	TRBD2	-	TRBJ2-3	TGCAGTGCTAGGATAGGTAGCGGGGGAACAGATACGCAGTATTTT	CSARIGSGGTDTQYF
TRBV7-2	-	many	TRBJ1-2	TGTGCCAGCAGCTTAGCACCGGATGACGGCTACACCTTC	CASSLAPDDGYTF
TRBV20-1	-	-	TRBJ2-1	TGCAGTGCTAAAGCGAGCTCCTACAATGAGCAGTTCTTC	CSAKASSYNEQFF
TRBV15	TRBD1	-	TRBJ2-4	TGTGCCACCAGTCTATACAGGGGGACTTTTAACATTCAGTACTTC	CATSLYRGTFNIQYF
TRBV19	-	many	TRBJ1-5	TGTGCCAGTAGTATGGGCTTGAGGGGTGGTAATCAGCCCCAGCATTTT	CASSMGLRGGNQPQHF
TRBV11-2	-	few	TRBJ2-6	TGTGCCAGCAGCTCGACAGCATCTGGGGCCAACGTCCTGACTTTC	CASSSTASGANVLTF
TRBV19	TRBD1	-	TRBJ2-5	TGTGCCAGTAGCAGGGGACAGGCTTCATCAGAGACCCAGTACTTC	CASSRGQASSETQYF
TRBV6-5	TRBD2	many	TRBJ2-7	TGTGCCAGCAGAGTAACCGGGACTAGCGGGACCAAGCAGTACTTC	CASRVTGTSGTKQYF
TRBV5-5	-	many	TRBJ2-5	TGTGCCAGCAGCTTTGGGCCTATGAAGACCCAGTACTTC	CASSFGPMKTQYF
TRBV15	TRBD2	many	TRBJ2-1	TGTGCCACCAGCCTCCCTAGCGGGAGTTACAATGAGCAGTTCTTC	CATSLPSGSYNEQFF
TRBV11-3	TRBD2	many	TRBJ2-1	TGTGCCAGCAGCGCTGTACTAGCGGGGGTTTTCTTC	CASSAVLAGVFF
TRBV20-1	-	-	TRBJ2-3	TGCAGTGCTAGGCAAACCACAGATACGCAGTATTTT	CSARQTTDTQYF
TRBV5-4	TRBD1	-	TRBJ2-2	TGTGCCAGCAGCTTGGCCCGGACAGGTCACGGGGAGCTGTTTTTT	CASSLARTGHGELFF
TRBV20-1	-	many	TRBJ2-7	TGCAGTGCTAGAGCGGGCGAATTCCCCTACGAGCAGTACTTC	CSARAGEFPYEQYF
TRBV3-1	-	-	TRBJ2-7	TGTGCCAGCAGCCAAGGAGGATTTGAGGCCGCTTACGAGCAGTACTTC	CASSQGGFEAAYEQYF
TRBV5-6	-	many	TRBJ2-4	TGTGCCAGCAGCTTCGCTGACGGACTAGCCAAAAACATTCAGTACTTC	CASSFADGLAKNIQYF
TRBV28	-	many	TRBJ2-3	TGTGCCAGCAGTCGGGACCACTCAGGGGATACGCAGTATTTT	CASSRDHSGDTQYF
TRBV19	-	many	TRBJ2-6	TGTGCCAGTAGTATTGTCTTCTCTGGGGCCAACGTCCTGACTTTC	CASSIVFSGANVLTF
TRBV6-1	TRBD1	many	TRBJ1-2	TGTGCCAGCAGGGGGACAGGGACCTCTTATAACTATGGCTACACCTTC	CASRGTGTSYNYGYTF
TRBV30	-	many	TRBJ2-5	TGTGCCTGGAGTGAACAAGGGGAGACCCAGTACTTC	CAWSEQGETQYF
TRBV18	-	many	TRBJ2-1	TGTGCCAGCTCACCCGAGTGGTCGAATGAGCAGTTCTTC	CASSPEWSNEQFF
TRBV19	-	many	TRBJ2-7	TGTGCCAGTAGCCCGGGAGAGACCTACGAGCAGTACTTC	CASSPGETYEQYF
TRBV11-2	-	large	TRBJ2-1	TGTGCCAGCAGCTTAGTGGGAGGTAATGAGCAGTTCTTC	CASSLVGGNEQFF
TRBV7-6	-	many	TRBJ2-7	TGTGCCAGCAGCCCCTATAGAGGGGGGTACGAGCAGTACTTC	CASSPYRGGYEQYF
TRBV5-4	-	many	TRBJ2-3	TGTGCGTATTTGAGGGGCCCGCGGGAAGATACGCAGTATTTT	CAYLRGPREDTQYF
TRBV30	-	many	TRBJ1-6	TGTGCCTGGAGTGTAGGGGCAGGGAGTCCACCCCTCCACTTT	CAWSVGAGSPPLHF
TRBV7-8	-	few	TRBJ2-5	TGTGCCAGCAGCCTTCGACAGGCAGAGACCCAGTACTTC	CASSLRQAETQYF
TRBV11-3	-	many	TRBJ2-1	TGTGCCAGCAGCTTAGTGACGGGAGCCTACAATGAGCAGTTCTTC	CASSLVTGAYNEQFF
TRBV5-8	TRBD1	few	TRBJ1-2	TGTGCCAGCAGCCGCCGACAGGGAGATAACTATGGCTACACCTTC	CASSRRQGDNYGYTF
TRBV2	-	many	TRBJ2-3	TGTGCCAGCAGTGCTACGACATCGACAGATACGCAGTATTTT	CASSATTSTDTQYF
TRBV6-1	TRBD1	many	TRBJ1-6	TGTGCCAGCAGCCCGGGACAGCTAAATAATTCACCCCTCCACTTT	CASSPGQLNNSPLHF
TRBV7-9	-	many	TRBJ2-7	TGTGCCAGCAGCCCTCAACGGGGCGGTCCCTACGAGCAGTACTTC	CASSPQRGGPYEQYF
TRBV3-2	-	few	TRBJ1-1	TGTGCCAGCAGCCAACCTCGGACAGGAAAGAACACTGAAGCTTTCTTT	CASSQPRTGKNTEAFF
TRBV19	TRBD1	many	TRBJ2-7	TGTGCCAGTAGTTTAGGGACAGGGACCTACGAGCAGTACTTC	CASSLGTGTYEQYF
TRBV9	TRBD2	many	TRBJ2-1	TGTGCCAGCAGCTCCTTTAGCGGGAGGGGCGATGAGCAGTTCTTC	CASSSFSGRGDEQFF
TRBV12-3/TRBV12-4	-	many	TRBJ1-1	TGTGCCAGCAGTTTCAACCGCGCGGGAGCCGAAGCTTTCTTT	CASSFNRAGAEAFF
TRBV3-1	TRBD1	few	TRBJ2-7	TGTGCCAGCAGCCAAACAGGGGTCGAGCAGTACTTC	CASSQTGVEQYF
TRBV12-3/TRBV12-4	-	-	TRBJ2-5	TGTGCCAGCAGTTTACAGGACGGCCGGCAAGAGACCCAGTACTTC	CASSLQDGRQETQYF
TRBV5-1	-	many	TRBJ2-1	TGCGCCAGCAGCTCACAGGGATACAATGAGCAGTTCTTC	CASSSQGYNEQFF
TRBV10-3	TRBD1	many	TRBJ2-2	TGTGCCATCAGTGAGTCCCCCGGGACAGGGGTCGGGGAGCTGTTTTTT	CAISESPGTGVGELFF
TRBV28	TRBD1	few	TRBJ1-5	TGTGCCAGCAGAAAACAGGGGGTTAGCAATCAGCCCCAGCATTTT	CASRKQGVSNQPQHF
TRBV6-5	-	-	TRBJ1-2	TGTGCCAGCAGTTACACGTCCGGGACATATGATGGCTACACCTTC	CASSYTSGTYDGYTF
TRBV5-4	TRBD2	few	TRBJ2-1	TGTGCCAGCAGCTCGGGACTAGCAAGGAATGAGCAGTTCTTC	CASSSGLARNEQFF
TRBV30	-	many	TRBJ2-2	TGTGCCTGGAGCTCCTCCTCCTGGGCGGGGGAGCTGTTTTTT	CAWSSSSWAGELFF
TRBV7-2	-	many	TRBJ2-3	TGTGCCAGCAGCTTAGAACTGGGTGCGGGGATCACAGATACGCAGTATTTT	CASSLELGAGITDTQYF
TRBV7-8	-	many	TRBJ2-7	TGTGCCAGCAGCCGCGGGGTTGCCTACGAGCAGTACTTC	CASSRGVAYEQYF
TRBV30	-	medium-sized	TRBJ1-2	TGTGCCTGGAGCGGGACATTCCAGTCCGATGGCTACACCTTC	CAWSGTFQSDGYTF
TRBV29-1	TRBD2	few	TRBJ2-3	TGCAGCGTTACTGGAGTAGCGGGAGGCCGGGGAGATACGCAGTATTTT	CSVTGVAGGRGDTQYF
TRBV19	-	medium-sized	TRBJ2-7	TGTGCCAGTAGTACCCAGTCCTACGAGCAGTACTTC	CASSTQSYEQYF
TRBV29-1	-	-	TRBJ1-1	TGCAGCGTTGAAGTGAACACTGAAGCTTTCTTT	CSVEVNTEAFF
TRBV12-3/TRBV12-4	TRBD1	many	TRBJ1-4	TGTGCCAGCAGTCACTCGACAGGGACGGGTGAAAAACTGTTTTTT	CASSHSTGTGEKLFF